One TCR beta chain is described in this entry. Its cognate antigen is unknown. The V gene lost 0 bases and the J gene lost 3 bases, with 6 bases spanning the gap. The germline V gene encodes CDR1 MGHRA and CDR2 YSYEKL. The CDR3 runs 14 residues. This record belongs to a study of T cell repertoires and HLA-DP antigens. On the study more broadly: Transduced HeLa cells presented HLA-DP to CD4+ T cells.

General study results and limits: Previously undetected clones averaged approximately 34% and 48% against the two alleles respectively. Total CD4+ responders were stimulated by HeLa antigen-presenting cells.

Assay: immunoSEQ multiplex PCR; the TCRdb copy retains only in-frame clones and omits some. The sample has roughly 120,000 clones, about 91% seen once. This TCR was sampled from a woman aged 18-30 years in good health and CMV-seronegative. Sequencing used CD4+ T cells from PBMCs. The gene calls are TRBV4-1 and TRBJ2-1; D is uncertain. The CDR3 reads CASSQDSLYNEQFF. The CDR3 DNA is TGCGCCAGCAGCCAAGATAGTCTCTACAATGAGCAGTTCTTC.